These 22 T cell receptor beta chains share one sample of origin, sequenced in a study of PD-1 blockade in classical Hodgkin lymphoma. The time point denotes: newly diagnosed, previously untreated cHL patient sample. PBMCs, once thawed, yielded CD8+ T cells isolated by magnetic negative selection. Method: immunoSEQ multiplex PCR; TCRdb's copy keeps in-frame clones and lacks some. The repertoire has approximately 21,000 clones, approximately 90% of them found once; the top ten carry roughly 7%. Sequencing was done on a sample of CD8+ T cells from blood. The receptors were gathered from a human donor with classical Hodgkin lymphoma.

This chain connects TRBV21-1 to TRBJ2-7; TRBD2 is taken as the D call from the table, unchecked against the DNA. TRBV21-1 is listed as a pseudogene. The CDR3 runs 14 residues. The CDR3 loop is CASSPGGRTYEQYF. As DNA, the CDR3 is TGTGCCAGCAGCCCGGGGGGTCGGACCTACGAGCAGTACTTC.

V is TRBV30 and J is TRBJ2-7, with TRBD1 matching 9 bases. Germline V gene data show CDR1 as GTSNPN and CDR2 as SVGIG (reference sequence). The CDR3 consists of 14 residues. The V segment lost 2 bases and the J segment 4 bases; nucleotides outside the gene matches: 6. The CDR3 region has the DNA TGTGCCTGGAGTTCGGGACAGGGAATATACGAGCAGTACTTC. Encoded protein: CAWSSGQGIYEQYF.

This clone was detected only a few times. The chain carries TRBV5-6 and TRBJ2-2; TRBD2 aligns across 14 bases. Germline V gene sequence: CDR1 SGHDT, CDR2 YYEEEE. Trimming took 4 bases from V and 1 from J; bases not matched to a gene: 9. The CDR3 extends over 19 amino acids. CDR3 DNA sequence: TGTGCCAGCAGCCTAAGACTAGCGGGAGGGCCGGGGAACACCGGGGAGCTGTTTTTT. The encoded protein is CASSLRLAGGPGNTGELFF. The full variable domain, with the rest looked up from reference TRBV5-6 and TRBJ2-2, is DAGVTQSPTHLIKTRGQQVTLRCSPKSGHDTVSWYQQALGQGPQFIFQYYEEEERQRGNFPDRFSGHQFPNYSSELNVNALLLGDSALYLCASSLRLAGGPGNTGELFFGEGSRLTVL.

The CDR3, as DNA: TGCGCCAGCAGCCGAAATAGGGGCTCTGGAAACACCATATATTTT. It yields the protein CASSRNRGSGNTIYF. V and J are TRBV4-3 and TRBJ1-3; TRBD1 is a possible D gene (5 bases). V lost 4 bases to trimming and J lost 0 bases, with 10 bases between them. The V gene's germline CDR1 is LGHNA and CDR2 YSLEER. CDR3 length: 15 residues.

The chain is built from TRBV13 and TRBJ2-1; no firm D call. CDR1 is PRHDT and CDR2 is FYEKMQ in the germline V gene (reference sequence). This CDR3 region has 14 residues. V was cut by 5 bases and J by 0 bases, with 8 bases left in between. The CDR3 coding sequence is TGTGCCAGCAGCACCCTTCTCTCCTACAATGAGCAGTTCTTC. Translated: CASSTLLSYNEQFF.

Of note for this clone: At one end the junction does not follow the germline gene, possibly because of a read error. The gene calls are TRBV7-2 and TRBJ2-7, with 8 bases matching TRBD2. The CDR3 is 15 residues long. Per germline, CDR1 SGHTA and CDR2 FQGNSA. DNA of the CDR3: TGTGCCAGCAGCCTAGCTACGGGAGGGCCGAGGGAGCAGTACTTC. This translates into CASSLATGGPREQYF. Variable domain in full (rest from reference TRBV7-2 and TRBJ2-7): GAGVSQSPSNKVTEKGKDVELRCDPISGHTALYWYRQSLGQGLEFLIYFQGNSAPDKSGLPSDRFSAERTGGSVSTLTIQRTQQEDSAVYLCASSLATGGPREQYFGPGTRLTVT.

The rearrangement links TRBV5-5 to TRBJ1-1; D not resolved. V was pared by 1 base and J by 4 bases, with 26 bases between. The V gene's germline CDR1 is SGHKS and CDR2 YYEKEE (reference sequence). CDR3 size: 19 residues. CDR3 loop: CASSLSGGGRIIFFTEAFF. In DNA form, the CDR3 reads TGTGCCAGCAGCTTGAGTGGAGGTGGACGGATCATCTTCTTCACTGAAGCTTTCTTT.

V usage is TRBV6-5 and J usage is TRBJ1-5; D is unresolved. The V gene lost 6 bases and the J gene lost 0 bases, with 6 bases spanning the gap. Germline values: CDR1 MNHEY, CDR2 SVGAGI. This CDR3 comprises 13 residues. The CDR3 DNA is TGTGCCAGCAGAGGGAATAGCAATCAGCCCCAGCATTTT. This gives the protein CASRGNSNQPQHF.

Only a few counts were recorded for this clone. This chain links TRBV6-1 with TRBJ1-2, with TRBD1 identical over 9 bases. Germline CDR1 is MNHNS and CDR2 is SASEGT. The V gene end was trimmed by 2 bases and the J gene end by 2 bases; junction bases not matched to a gene: 6. CDR3 size: 16 residues. DNA of the CDR3: TGTGCCAGCAGTGAAACGGAAGGGACAGGGAACTATGGCTACACCTTC. It codes for CASSETEGTGNYGYTF.

The chain links TRBV11-2 to TRBJ2-7, with 13 bases identical to TRBD2. The CDR3 is 14 residues long. J was trimmed by 7 bases and V by 5 bases; bases with no gene match: 5. Germline-derived CDR1 and CDR2 are SGHAT and FQNNGV. CDR3 nucleotide sequence: TGTGCCAGCAGCGAAGGACTAGCGGGAGATGAGCAGTACTTC. Translating it yields CASSEGLAGDEQYF.

The chain has TRBV5-4 and TRBJ2-3, with D maybe TRBD1 (6 bases). The CDR3 sequence is 15 residues long. Trimming cost V 0 bases and J 1 base, with 9 bases left between them. The germline gives CDR1 SGHNT, CDR2 YYREEE (reference sequence). The CDR3 DNA follows: TGTGCCAGCAGCTTGGATGCAGGGGGCACAGATACGCAGTATTTT. This codes for CASSLDAGGTDTQYF. Combining the CDR3 with reference TRBV5-4 and TRBJ2-3 gives the whole variable domain ETGVTQSPTHLIKTRGQQVTLRCSSQSGHNTVSWYQQALGQGPQFIFQYYREEENGRGNFPPRFSGLQFPNYSSELNVNALELDDSALYLCASSLDAGGTDTQYFGPGTRLTVL.

The chain has TRBV5-1 and TRBJ1-5; the D is unclear. Trimming took off 0 bases at V and 1 base at J, with 8 bases between the two ends. Germline CDR1 is SGHRS and CDR2 is YFSETQ. This CDR3 comprises 15 residues. The CDR3 here is CASSLGPGSNQPQHF. The CDR3 DNA follows: TGCGCCAGCAGCTTGGGTCCTGGCAGCAATCAGCCCCAGCATTTT.

V usage is TRBV4-1 and J usage is TRBJ2-7; 8 nucleotides line up with TRBD1. Per germline, CDR1 MGHRA and CDR2 YSYEKL. This CDR3 is built from 15 residues. V trimming: 0 bases; J trimming: 5 bases; junction bases outside the gene matches: 6. The CDR3 nucleotides are TGCGCCAGCAGCCAAGATTACCAGGGGGCGGACGAGCAGTACTTC. Translating gives CASSQDYQGADEQYF.

For this clone: This specimen includes other DNA sequences encoding the same CDR3. The chain links TRBV11-2 to TRBJ2-7; D is undetermined. Trimming pared 4 bases from V and 3 bases from J, leaving 7 bases between. The germline V gene has CDR1 SGHAT and CDR2 FQNNGV. This CDR3 comprises 12 residues. CDR3 amino acids: CASSSRDYEQYF. In nucleotides, the CDR3 is TGTGCCAGCAGCTCAAGAGACTACGAGCAGTACTTC.

The chain is built from TRBV6-5 and TRBJ2-1; 13 bases fit TRBD2. The CDR3 sequence is 15 residues long. Germline-derived CDR1 and CDR2 are MNHEY and SVGAGI. V lost 10 bases to trimming and J lost 7 bases; unmatched junction nucleotides: 10. CDR3 nucleotide sequence: TGTGCCACTAACCCCGGACTAGCGGGAGAAAATGAGCAGTTCTTC. Amino acid sequence: CATNPGLAGENEQFF.

This clone was recorded only once. The CDR3 region is CASSETGIQRGDTDTQYF. The CDR3 DNA is TGTGCCAGCAGTGAAACGGGTATACAGCGGGGGGACACAGATACGCAGTATTTT. The chain is built from TRBV6-1 and TRBJ2-3; 9 bases agree with TRBD2. The germline V gene encodes CDR1 MNHNS and CDR2 SASEGT. V was clipped by 2 bases and J by 2 bases; unmatched bases: 11. This CDR3 spans 18 amino acids.

The chain links TRBV10-2 to TRBJ1-2; D gene unclear. Germline CDR1 reads WSHSY; CDR2 reads SAAADI. The CDR3 runs to 11 residues. Trimming cost V 8 bases and J 8 bases, with 12 bases left between them. The CDR3 sequence is CASGGLFGYTF. Written as DNA, the CDR3 is TGCGCCAGCGGTGGGCTCTTCGGCTACACCTTC.

The rearrangement uses TRBV15 and TRBJ1-2, with D perhaps matching TRBD1 (5 bases). This CDR3 comprises 12 residues. Trimming left V 3 bases short and J 3 bases short, with 5 bases between. Per the germline V gene, CDR1 is LNHNV and CDR2 is YYDKDF (reference sequence). Here the CDR3 reads CATSRGDYGYTF. The CDR3 DNA follows: TGTGCCACCAGCAGGGGGGACTATGGCTACACCTTC.

The rearrangement joins TRBV29-1 to TRBJ1-2, with D maybe TRBD1 (6 bases). The CDR3 contains 15 residues. V was shortened by 4 bases and J by 2 bases, with 17 bases between the two germline ends. Germline V gene sequence: CDR1 SQVTM, CDR2 ANQGSEA. The CDR3 nucleotides are TGCAGCGTTGTCGGCAAGGGGGGGGTGAACTATGGCTACACCTTC. It translates to CSVVGKGGVNYGYTF. The whole variable domain, remainder taken from reference TRBV29-1 and TRBJ1-2, is SAVISQKPSRDICQRGTSLTIQCQVDSQVTMMFWYRQQPGQSLTLIATANQGSEATYESGFVIDKFPISRPNLTFSTLTVSNMSPEDSSIYLCSVVGKGGVNYGYTFGSGTRLTVV.

The chain links TRBV4-1 to TRBJ2-3; a possible D gene is TRBD2 (6 bases). Looked up from germline, CDR1 is MGHRA and CDR2 is YSYEKL. Trimming took off 4 bases at V and 2 bases at J, with 16 bases between the two ends. CDR3 length: 16 amino acids. The CDR3 reads CASSPLGTSSTDTQYF. CDR3 nucleotides: TGCGCCAGCAGCCCCCTGGGGACTTCCTCCACAGATACGCAGTATTTT.

The chain employs TRBV4-3 and TRBJ2-7, with D possibly TRBD2 on 5 matching bases. CDR3 length: 13 residues. Trimming stripped 0 bases from V and 3 bases from J, with 6 bases between. Germline V gene data show CDR1 as LGHNA and CDR2 as YSLEER. CDR3 in DNA: TGCGCCAGCAGCCAAGATCGGGGCTACGAGCAGTACTTC. Translation: CASSQDRGYEQYF.

The chain recombines TRBV21-1 with TRBJ2-7; TRBD2, the D gene given by the table, was not confirmed from the DNA. TRBV21-1 is assigned pseudogene status. This CDR3 has 16 residues. CDR3 sequence reads: CASSSKPGDYSDEQYF. CDR3 bases: TGTGCCAGCAGCTCTAAACCTGGGGACTATTCCGACGAGCAGTACTTC.